The sequence of this T cell receptor beta chain was determined in a study of beta chain features in type 1 diabetes. The study's findings and limits: Sequencing the cDNA could make cells with high TCR expression show up more than they should.

Researchers reported sorting CD4+ naive, central memory, regulatory and stem cell-like memory cells via CD45RO/CCR7/CD25/CD127/CD95/CD27. Purity exceeded 95% in all sorted populations. This clone was seen more than once but under ten times. Its antigen is not identified. As every portion of the isolated RNA was reverse transcribed, the sequencing read expressed TCRB transcripts. TCRdb keeps only in-frame clones here, not all; method: immunoSEQ multiplex PCR. This sample has roughly 300,000 clones, with 14% found just once. V lost 4 bases, J lost 4 bases, and 10 bases lay in between. The length of the CDR3 is 12 residues. Germline CDR1 and CDR2: SQVTM and ANQGSEA.

The specimen was central memory CD4+ T cells from blood. The V gene is TRBV29-1, the J gene TRBJ1-2; tentatively, D is TRBD1 (5 bases). The sequence derives from a man aged 30 to 45 in good health. CDR3 in DNA: TGCAGCGTTGTCCAGGGAATCTATGGCTACACCTTC. This codes for CSVVQGIYGYTF.